These T cell receptor beta chains were read from a single sample in a study of T cells after yellow fever vaccination. From the 5' RACE reads, TCRdb called clonotypes with MiXCR, one entry per CDR3 protein. The table records fewer than 400,000 distinct CDR3 sequences, roughly 6.2% of them present only once. The starting material was PBMCs, obtained 5 days after the yellow fever booster vaccination. The receptors originated from a man younger than 45 who received the YFV17D yellow fever vaccine. CDR3s include the opening cysteine and the closing phenylalanine or tryptophan. Fields, in order: clone size, V gene, D gene, J gene, CDR3 DNA, CDR3 protein. A D gene is named only where the DNA matches it firmly. Size is stated for part of the rows, as once, few or many counts, or as a class when the clone is expanded.

abundance: many; v_gene: TRBV12-3/TRBV12-4; d_gene: TRBD2; j_gene: TRBJ2-1; CDR3nt: TGTGCCAGCAGGGTACTAGCGGGAGACGATGAGCAGTTCTTC; CDR3aa: CASRVLAGDDEQFF
abundance: few; v_gene: TRBV5-4; d_gene: .; j_gene: TRBJ1-1; CDR3nt: TGTGCCAGCACCGTAAGGGAGGGAGGCCTTGAAGCTTTCTTT; CDR3aa: CASTVREGGLEAFF
abundance: .; v_gene: TRBV7-2; d_gene: .; j_gene: TRBJ2-7; CDR3nt: TGTGCCAGCAGCTGGGACAGGAGAGGCGGGAGGTCCTACGAGCAGTACTTC; CDR3aa: CASSWDRRGGRSYEQYF
abundance: many; v_gene: TRBV10-1; d_gene: TRBD2; j_gene: TRBJ2-3; CDR3nt: TGCGCCAGCAGTGAGTCCCTAGCGGGAGGGCCAGGTACGCAGTATTTT; CDR3aa: CASSESLAGGPGTQYF
abundance: .; v_gene: TRBV18; d_gene: .; j_gene: TRBJ2-6; CDR3nt: TGTGCCAGCTCACCACGAAATCGCTCTGGGGCCAACGTCCTGACTTTC; CDR3aa: CASSPRNRSGANVLTF
abundance: many; v_gene: TRBV11-2; d_gene: .; j_gene: TRBJ2-7; CDR3nt: TGTGCCAGCAGCTTAGTTAGTGGTCCATCCTACGAGCAGTACTTC; CDR3aa: CASSLVSGPSYEQYF
abundance: many; v_gene: TRBV2; d_gene: TRBD2; j_gene: TRBJ2-4; CDR3nt: TGTGCCAGCAACCATGGGGGGGATCGGGGAAGCATTCAGTACTTC; CDR3aa: CASNHGGDRGSIQYF
abundance: few; v_gene: TRBV24-1; d_gene: TRBD2; j_gene: TRBJ2-3; CDR3nt: TGTGCCACCAGTGTGGCTAGCGGGAGCACAGATACGCAGTATTTT; CDR3aa: CATSVASGSTDTQYF
abundance: few; v_gene: TRBV18; d_gene: .; j_gene: TRBJ2-1; CDR3nt: TGTGCCAGCTCCCAAACCCCGACACAGGGTCCGGATGAGCAGTTCTTC; CDR3aa: CASSQTPTQGPDEQFF
abundance: few; v_gene: TRBV20-1; d_gene: .; j_gene: TRBJ2-1; CDR3nt: TGCAGTGCTAGATCCTCCCCGGATAATGAGCAGTTCTTC; CDR3aa: CSARSSPDNEQFF
abundance: few; v_gene: TRBV7-2; d_gene: TRBD2; j_gene: TRBJ2-1; CDR3nt: TGTGCCAGCAGCTTAATTGGTGCCCGACTAGCTGTGGCTGAGCAGTTCTTC; CDR3aa: CASSLIGARLAVAEQFF
abundance: many; v_gene: TRBV7-8; d_gene: .; j_gene: TRBJ2-1; CDR3nt: TGTGCCAGCAGCTTAGCTCACAATGAGCAGTTCTTC; CDR3aa: CASSLAHNEQFF
abundance: .; v_gene: TRBV25-1; d_gene: TRBD2; j_gene: TRBJ2-7; CDR3nt: TGTGCCAGCAGTTCTCGGACTAGCGGGAGTAGCCACGAGCAGTACTTC; CDR3aa: CASSSRTSGSSHEQYF
abundance: many; v_gene: TRBV7-2; d_gene: .; j_gene: TRBJ2-2; CDR3nt: TGTGCCAGCAGCTTTTCCGCCGGGGAGCTGTTTTTT; CDR3aa: CASSFSAGELFF
abundance: .; v_gene: TRBV5-4; d_gene: .; j_gene: TRBJ2-7; CDR3nt: TGTGCCAGCTCACCGGCAGATTCCCACGAGCAGTACTTC; CDR3aa: CASSPADSHEQYF
abundance: many; v_gene: TRBV7-2; d_gene: TRBD2; j_gene: TRBJ2-7; CDR3nt: TGTGCCAGCAGCTTAGTGCGGGAGCCCATCTACGAGCAGTACTTC; CDR3aa: CASSLVREPIYEQYF
abundance: .; v_gene: TRBV12-3/TRBV12-4; d_gene: .; j_gene: TRBJ2-2; CDR3nt: TGTGCCAGCACCCTTAGCGGAGTTGGCACCGGGGAGCTGTTTTTT; CDR3aa: CASTLSGVGTGELFF
abundance: many; v_gene: TRBV12-3/TRBV12-4; d_gene: .; j_gene: TRBJ1-2; CDR3nt: TGTGCCAGCAGTTTTGGACAGAACTATGGCTACACCTTC; CDR3aa: CASSFGQNYGYTF
abundance: many; v_gene: TRBV29-1; d_gene: .; j_gene: TRBJ1-1; CDR3nt: TGCAGCGGCCGAGGGGTCGTGAACACTGAAGCTTTCTTT; CDR3aa: CSGRGVVNTEAFF
abundance: few; v_gene: TRBV5-6; d_gene: .; j_gene: TRBJ1-6; CDR3nt: TGTGCCAGCAGCTTGAAATACACGGGAGCTTCACCCCTCCACTTT; CDR3aa: CASSLKYTGASPLHF
abundance: many; v_gene: TRBV29-1; d_gene: .; j_gene: TRBJ2-5; CDR3nt: TGCAGCGTTGAAGAACGTAGGGGGACCCAGTACTTC; CDR3aa: CSVEERRGTQYF
abundance: few; v_gene: TRBV10-3; d_gene: .; j_gene: TRBJ2-1; CDR3nt: TGTGCCATCACCCCGGGAAATACAGCAAATGAGCAGTTCTTC; CDR3aa: CAITPGNTANEQFF
abundance: few; v_gene: TRBV6-2/TRBV6-3; d_gene: TRBD1; j_gene: TRBJ1-1; CDR3nt: TGTGCCAGCAGTTACTGGGACAGGGGGCGGGCTGAAGCTTTCTTT; CDR3aa: CASSYWDRGRAEAFF
abundance: many; v_gene: TRBV9; d_gene: .; j_gene: TRBJ2-3; CDR3nt: TGTGCCAGCAGCGTGGACGGACAGTTCGCAGATACGCAGTATTTT; CDR3aa: CASSVDGQFADTQYF
abundance: few; v_gene: TRBV10-3; d_gene: .; j_gene: TRBJ2-7; CDR3nt: TGTGCCATCAGTGAAGTTCGAGGAATCTACGAGCAGTACTTC; CDR3aa: CAISEVRGIYEQYF
abundance: .; v_gene: TRBV7-3; d_gene: TRBD2; j_gene: TRBJ2-7; CDR3nt: TGTGCCAGCAGCGTACTAGCGGGACCCTACGAGCAGTACTTC; CDR3aa: CASSVLAGPYEQYF
abundance: many; v_gene: TRBV29-1; d_gene: .; j_gene: TRBJ2-2; CDR3nt: TGCAGCGTTGTTAGGGGCCCCACCGGGGAGCTGTTTTTT; CDR3aa: CSVVRGPTGELFF
abundance: .; v_gene: TRBV28; d_gene: TRBD2; j_gene: TRBJ2-7; CDR3nt: TGTGCCAGCAGTTTATTCCTAGCGGGAGTGTTCGGATACGAGCAGTACTTC; CDR3aa: CASSLFLAGVFGYEQYF
abundance: many; v_gene: TRBV20-1; d_gene: TRBD1; j_gene: TRBJ2-7; CDR3nt: TGCAGTGCTAGAGATGGTAACAGGGGATCCTACGAGCAGTACTTC; CDR3aa: CSARDGNRGSYEQYF
abundance: .; v_gene: TRBV24-1; d_gene: TRBD2; j_gene: TRBJ2-3; CDR3nt: TGTGCCACCAGTGGAAGGACTAGCGGGTCTCCAGATACGCAGTATTTT; CDR3aa: CATSGRTSGSPDTQYF
abundance: many; v_gene: TRBV24-1; d_gene: .; j_gene: TRBJ2-5; CDR3nt: TGTGCCACCTCCCAAGGAGGGACAGAGACCCAGTACTTC; CDR3aa: CATSQGGTETQYF
abundance: many; v_gene: TRBV30; d_gene: .; j_gene: TRBJ1-5; CDR3nt: TGTGCCTGGAGCTCGGGACACTTTAATCAGCCCCAGCATTTT; CDR3aa: CAWSSGHFNQPQHF
abundance: few; v_gene: TRBV11-2; d_gene: .; j_gene: TRBJ2-1; CDR3nt: TGTGCCAGCAGTGGGGGGAGAGGGGGCTACAATGAGCAGTTCTTC; CDR3aa: CASSGGRGGYNEQFF
abundance: .; v_gene: TRBV6-5; d_gene: .; j_gene: TRBJ2-2; CDR3nt: TGTGCCAGCAGTTCCGAGAGCACAGGGTGGACCGGGGAGCTGTTTTTT; CDR3aa: CASSSESTGWTGELFF
abundance: few; v_gene: TRBV12-3/TRBV12-4; d_gene: TRBD1; j_gene: TRBJ1-2; CDR3nt: TGTGCCAGCAGTTCCGGGACAGGGGGCAGGTATGGCTACACCTTC; CDR3aa: CASSSGTGGRYGYTF
abundance: .; v_gene: TRBV5-1; d_gene: TRBD1; j_gene: TRBJ2-2; CDR3nt: TGCGCCAGCAGCAGGACAGGGGGAAGAACCGGGGAGCTGTTTTTT; CDR3aa: CASSRTGGRTGELFF
abundance: .; v_gene: TRBV20-1; d_gene: .; j_gene: TRBJ2-2; CDR3nt: TGCAGTGCGATTAGAGGGGGTCCCACCGGGGAGCTGTTTTTT; CDR3aa: CSAIRGGPTGELFF
abundance: .; v_gene: TRBV20-1; d_gene: TRBD1; j_gene: TRBJ1-4; CDR3nt: TGCTGTGCTAGGGACAGGGGTTTCTCGACTAATGAAAAACTGTTTTTT; CDR3aa: CCARDRGFSTNEKLFF
abundance: many; v_gene: TRBV7-2; d_gene: TRBD1; j_gene: TRBJ1-5; CDR3nt: TGTGCCACCTCCCGGGACAGCGATCAGCCCCAGCATTTT; CDR3aa: CATSRDSDQPQHF
abundance: few; v_gene: TRBV28; d_gene: TRBD2; j_gene: TRBJ2-1; CDR3nt: TGTGCCAGCAGTTTAATGGTGACTAGCGGACACAATGAGCAGTTCTTC; CDR3aa: CASSLMVTSGHNEQFF
abundance: many; v_gene: TRBV5-1; d_gene: .; j_gene: TRBJ2-1; CDR3nt: TGCGCCAGCAGCTGGGGAGACCGGGTCAATGAGCAGTTCTTC; CDR3aa: CASSWGDRVNEQFF
abundance: few; v_gene: TRBV5-1; d_gene: TRBD2; j_gene: TRBJ2-5; CDR3nt: TGCGCCAGCAGCTCACGGGCTAGCGGTTTCCAAGAGACCCAGTACTTC; CDR3aa: CASSSRASGFQETQYF
abundance: many; v_gene: TRBV24-1; d_gene: .; j_gene: TRBJ2-1; CDR3nt: TGTGCCACCAGTGATTTTCGCTCGCTCTCCTACAATGAGCAGTTCTTC; CDR3aa: CATSDFRSLSYNEQFF
abundance: many; v_gene: TRBV20-1; d_gene: TRBD1; j_gene: TRBJ2-2; CDR3nt: TGCAGTGCTAGACACGGACAGGGGGCTCCCGCGAGAAGGGAGCTGTTTTTT; CDR3aa: CSARHGQGAPARRELFF
abundance: .; v_gene: TRBV6-2/TRBV6-3; d_gene: TRBD2; j_gene: TRBJ2-3; CDR3nt: TGTGCCAGCAGGGCGGGACTATCGACGCTGTATTTT; CDR3aa: CASRAGLSTLYF
abundance: few; v_gene: TRBV9; d_gene: TRBD2; j_gene: TRBJ2-3; CDR3nt: TGTGCCAGCAGCGTTGCGGGAGGGAGAACAGATACGCAGTATTTT; CDR3aa: CASSVAGGRTDTQYF
abundance: .; v_gene: TRBV20-1; d_gene: .; j_gene: TRBJ2-3; CDR3nt: TGCAGTGCTAGCCCTCCGACCGAGCGTTGGCAGTATTTT; CDR3aa: CSASPPTERWQYF
abundance: .; v_gene: TRBV20-1; d_gene: .; j_gene: TRBJ2-1; CDR3nt: TGCAGTGCCCGAGGTTGGAGTGACACTGAGCAGTTCTTC; CDR3aa: CSARGWSDTEQFF
abundance: many; v_gene: TRBV6-1; d_gene: .; j_gene: TRBJ2-1; CDR3nt: TGTGCCAGCAGTGAAGAGAACGATTTAGGGGGCAATGAGCAGTTCTTC; CDR3aa: CASSEENDLGGNEQFF
abundance: .; v_gene: TRBV7-9; d_gene: .; j_gene: TRBJ1-2; CDR3nt: TGTGCCAGCAGCTTAGATTTTCGGGCGTCTGGCACCTTC; CDR3aa: CASSLDFRASGTF
abundance: .; v_gene: TRBV7-2; d_gene: .; j_gene: TRBJ2-7; CDR3nt: TGTGCCAGCAGCTTAGGTGGGGCCGCGTCCGACGAGCAGTACTTC; CDR3aa: CASSLGGAASDEQYF